This T cell receptor (beta chain) was obtained from a study of brain T cells in children with intractable seizures. Clones were sequenced by immunoSEQ multiplex PCR, and TCRdb holds only the in-frame ones, with some missing. Here the sample spans about 340,000 clones, about 93% being singletons. Time point meaning: blood from clinic visit 5 months post-surgery; TSC patient then seizure free. The germline gives CDR1 MNHNS, CDR2 SASEGT. The CDR3 length is 11 residues. The V gene lost 7 bases and the J gene lost 4 bases, with 7 bases spanning the gap. The receptor was derived from a boy younger than two with tuberous sclerosis and intractable seizures. Material: peripheral blood, obtained 4 to 5 months after surgery. The V and J genes are TRBV6-1 and TRBJ1-1; D unclear. CDR3 in DNA: TGTGCCAGCACCCTGGGCACTGAAGCTTTCTTT. Protein: CASTLGTEAFF.